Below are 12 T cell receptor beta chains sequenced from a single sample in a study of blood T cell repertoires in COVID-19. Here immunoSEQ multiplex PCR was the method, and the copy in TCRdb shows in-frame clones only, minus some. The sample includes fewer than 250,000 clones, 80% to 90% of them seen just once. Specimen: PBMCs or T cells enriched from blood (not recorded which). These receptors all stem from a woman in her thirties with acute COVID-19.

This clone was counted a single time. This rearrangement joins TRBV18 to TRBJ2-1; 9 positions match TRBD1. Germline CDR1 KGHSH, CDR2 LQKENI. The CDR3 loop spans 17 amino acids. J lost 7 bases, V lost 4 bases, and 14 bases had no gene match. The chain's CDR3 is CASSQSPGQGFSNEQFF. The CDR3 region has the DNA TGTGCCAGCTCACAGTCGCCGGGACAGGGATTTTCTAATGAGCAGTTCTTC.

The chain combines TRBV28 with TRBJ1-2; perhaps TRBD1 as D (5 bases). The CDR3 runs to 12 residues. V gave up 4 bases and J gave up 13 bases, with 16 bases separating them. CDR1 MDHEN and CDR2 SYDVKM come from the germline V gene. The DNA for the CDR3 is TGTGCCAGCAGTTCCCCGTTGAGGGACTGCACCTTC. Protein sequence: CASSSPLRDCTF.

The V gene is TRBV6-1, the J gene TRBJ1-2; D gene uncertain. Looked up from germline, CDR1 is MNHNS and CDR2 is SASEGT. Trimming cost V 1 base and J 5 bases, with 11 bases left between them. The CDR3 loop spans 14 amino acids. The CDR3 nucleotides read TGTGCCAGCAGTGAAGGCTGGGCAACTTATGGCTACACCTTC. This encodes CASSEGWATYGYTF.

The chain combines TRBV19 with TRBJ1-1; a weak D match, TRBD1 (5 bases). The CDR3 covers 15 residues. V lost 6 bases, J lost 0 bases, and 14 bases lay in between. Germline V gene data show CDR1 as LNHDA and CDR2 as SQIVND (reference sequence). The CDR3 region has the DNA TGTGCCAGTAGCCCAGGGTATGGGATGAACACTGAAGCTTTCTTT. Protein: CASSPGYGMNTEAFF.

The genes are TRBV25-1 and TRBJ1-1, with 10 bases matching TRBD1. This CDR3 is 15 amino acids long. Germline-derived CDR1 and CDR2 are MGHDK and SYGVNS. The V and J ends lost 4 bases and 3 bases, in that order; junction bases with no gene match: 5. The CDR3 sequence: CASSGLGTGDTEAFF. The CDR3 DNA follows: TGTGCCAGCAGTGGCCTCGGGACAGGGGACACTGAAGCTTTCTTT. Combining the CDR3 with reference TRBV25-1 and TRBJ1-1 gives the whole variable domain EADIYQTPRYLVIGTGKKITLECSQTMGHDKMYWYQQDPGMELHLIHYSYGVNSTEKGDLSSESTVSRIRTEHFPLTLESARPSHTSQYLCASSGLGTGDTEAFFGQGTRLTVV.

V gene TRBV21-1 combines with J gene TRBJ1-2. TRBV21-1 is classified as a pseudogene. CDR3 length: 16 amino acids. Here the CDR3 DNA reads TGTGCCAGCAGGACAGGAGCGGGGGCCCCTGACTATGGCTACACCTTC. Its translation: CASRTGAGAPDYGYTF.

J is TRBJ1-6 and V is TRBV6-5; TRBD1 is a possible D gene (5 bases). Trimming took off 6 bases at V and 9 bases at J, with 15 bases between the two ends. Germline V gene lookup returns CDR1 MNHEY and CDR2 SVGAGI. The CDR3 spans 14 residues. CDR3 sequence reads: CASSLGTIVSPLHF. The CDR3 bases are TGTGCCAGCAGCCTCGGGACTATTGTTTCACCCCTCCACTTT.

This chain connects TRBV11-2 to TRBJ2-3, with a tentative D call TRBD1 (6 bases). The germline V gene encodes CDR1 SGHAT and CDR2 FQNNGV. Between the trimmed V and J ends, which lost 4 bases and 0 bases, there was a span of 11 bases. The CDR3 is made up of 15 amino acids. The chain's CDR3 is CASSSQTGSTDTQYF. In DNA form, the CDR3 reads TGTGCCAGCAGCTCCCAGACAGGTAGCACAGATACGCAGTATTTT.

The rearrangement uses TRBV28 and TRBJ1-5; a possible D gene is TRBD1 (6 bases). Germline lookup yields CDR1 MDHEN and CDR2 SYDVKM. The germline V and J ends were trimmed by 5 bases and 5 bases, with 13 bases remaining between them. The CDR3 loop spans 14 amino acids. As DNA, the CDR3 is TGTGCCAGCAGTCAAGTTGCAGGGGATCAGCCCCAGCATTTT. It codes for CASSQVAGDQPQHF.

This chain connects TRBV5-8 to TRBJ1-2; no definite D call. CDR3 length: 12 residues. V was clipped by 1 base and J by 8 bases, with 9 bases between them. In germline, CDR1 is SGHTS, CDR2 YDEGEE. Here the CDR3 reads CASSLLVYGYTF. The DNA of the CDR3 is TGTGCCAGCAGCTTGCTCGTCTACGGCTACACCTTC.

The CDR3 sequence: CASNPGLREAFF. In DNA form, the CDR3 reads TGTGCCAGCAATCCGGGGTTGAGGGAAGCTTTCTTT. The rearrangement joins TRBV6-6 to TRBJ1-1, with no clear D. Trimming stripped 7 bases from V and 8 bases from J, with 14 bases between. In germline, CDR1 is MNHNY, CDR2 SVGAGI (reference sequence). CDR3 length: 12 residues.

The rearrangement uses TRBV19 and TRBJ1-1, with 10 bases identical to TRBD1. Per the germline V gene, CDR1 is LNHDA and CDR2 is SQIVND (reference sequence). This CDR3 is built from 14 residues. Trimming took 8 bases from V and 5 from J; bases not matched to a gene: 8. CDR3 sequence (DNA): TGTGCCAGTTTCCCCGGGACAGGGGTAACTGAAGCTTTCTTT. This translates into CASFPGTGVTEAFF.